The text below deals with one TCR beta chain. Its antigen is not known. These data originate in a study of cytomegalovirus exposure and HLA in healthy donors. For the study at large: There were roughly 80 million unique TCRs (from HLA-typed donors) in an early data release. Notes on the study in general: Prediction of most subjects' HLA-A and HLA-B alleles by TCR beta sequences was reportedly accurate. In a later analysis, V- and J-gene trimming of beta chains associated with a DCLRE1C missense variant, replicated independently.

The PCR had 60 Vbeta and 13 Jbeta primers. The protocol was immunoSEQ multiplex PCR, while the TCRdb copy is restricted to in-frame clones and leaves out a portion. Seen here are some 150,000 clones, around 60% observed once, and the top ten hold approximately 7%. The trim removed 5 bases at V and 1 base at J, leaving 8 bases unmatched. Germline values: CDR1 MGHRA, CDR2 YSYEKL. The CDR3 runs 17 residues. This sequence joins TRBV4-1 and TRBJ1-5; TRBD1 matches at 10 bases. The receptor was isolated from a woman aged 55-69 years in good health and CMV-seropositive. Material: PBMCs. DNA of the CDR3: TGCGCCAGCAGCACGCGACAGGGGGCCGACAGCAATCAGCCCCAGCATTTT. Protein sequence: CASSTRQGADSNQPQHF.